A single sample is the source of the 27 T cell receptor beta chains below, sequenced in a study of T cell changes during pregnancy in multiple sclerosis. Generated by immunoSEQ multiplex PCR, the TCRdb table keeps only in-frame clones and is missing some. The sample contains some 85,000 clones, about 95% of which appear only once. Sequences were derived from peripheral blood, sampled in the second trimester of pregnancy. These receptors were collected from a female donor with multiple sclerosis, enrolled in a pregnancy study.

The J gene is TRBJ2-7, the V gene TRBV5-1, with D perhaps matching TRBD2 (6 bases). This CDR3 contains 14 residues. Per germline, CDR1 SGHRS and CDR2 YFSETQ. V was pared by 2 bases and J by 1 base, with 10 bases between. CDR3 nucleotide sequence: TGCGCCAGCAGCTTCTCGGGGGAATCCTACGAGCAGTACTTC. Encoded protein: CASSFSGESYEQYF.

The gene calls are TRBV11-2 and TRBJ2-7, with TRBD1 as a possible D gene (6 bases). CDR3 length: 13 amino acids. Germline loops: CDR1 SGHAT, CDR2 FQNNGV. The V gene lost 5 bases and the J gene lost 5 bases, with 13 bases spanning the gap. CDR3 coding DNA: TGTGCCAGCAGCCTAGTACAGGGAAACGAGCAGTACTTC. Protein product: CASSLVQGNEQYF.

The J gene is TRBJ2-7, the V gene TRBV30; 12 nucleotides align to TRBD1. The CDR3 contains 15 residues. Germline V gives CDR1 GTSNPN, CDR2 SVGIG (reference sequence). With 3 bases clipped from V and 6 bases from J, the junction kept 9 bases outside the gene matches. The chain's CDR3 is CAWRGRGQGAGEQYF. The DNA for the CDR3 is TGTGCCTGGAGGGGTAGGGGACAGGGGGCGGGCGAGCAGTACTTC.

The CDR3 sequence is CAWSATTDTQYF. The CDR3 bases are TGTGCCTGGAGTGCCACTACAGATACGCAGTATTTT. V usage is TRBV30 and J usage is TRBJ2-3; D remains ambiguous. V gave up 1 base and J gave up 3 bases, with 5 bases separating them. Germline V gene data show CDR1 as GTSNPN and CDR2 as SVGIG (reference sequence). The CDR3 covers 12 residues.

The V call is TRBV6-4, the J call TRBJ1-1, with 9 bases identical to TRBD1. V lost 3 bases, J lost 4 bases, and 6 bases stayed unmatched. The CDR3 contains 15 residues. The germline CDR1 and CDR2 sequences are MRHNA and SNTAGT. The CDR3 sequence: CASSEGDRVGTEAFF. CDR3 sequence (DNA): TGTGCCAGCAGTGAGGGGGACAGGGTAGGCACTGAAGCTTTCTTT.

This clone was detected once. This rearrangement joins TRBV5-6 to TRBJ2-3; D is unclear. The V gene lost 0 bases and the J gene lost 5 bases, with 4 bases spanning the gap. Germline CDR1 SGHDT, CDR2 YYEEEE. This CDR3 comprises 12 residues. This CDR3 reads CASSLVLDTQYF. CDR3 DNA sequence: TGTGCCAGCAGCTTGGTCCTAGATACGCAGTATTTT.

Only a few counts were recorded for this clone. The CDR3: CASSETGAGANVLTF. The CDR3 DNA sequence: TGTGCCAGCAGTGAAACAGGGGCTGGGGCCAACGTCCTGACTTTC. V gene TRBV6-1 combines with J gene TRBJ2-6; 7 nucleotides line up with TRBD1. V gave up 2 bases and J gave up 2 bases; unmatched junction bases: 0. Germline V gene data show CDR1 as MNHNS and CDR2 as SASEGT. This CDR3 has 15 residues.

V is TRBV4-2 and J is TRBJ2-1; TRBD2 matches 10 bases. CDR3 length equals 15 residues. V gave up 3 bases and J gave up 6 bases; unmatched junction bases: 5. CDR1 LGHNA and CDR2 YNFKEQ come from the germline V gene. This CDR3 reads CASSQGGLAINEQFF. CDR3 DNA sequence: TGTGCCAGCAGCCAGGGGGGACTAGCGATCAATGAGCAGTTCTTC.

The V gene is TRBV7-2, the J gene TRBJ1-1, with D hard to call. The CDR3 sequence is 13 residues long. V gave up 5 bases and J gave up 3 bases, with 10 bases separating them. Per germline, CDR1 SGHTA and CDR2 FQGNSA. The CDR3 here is CASSLDGDTEAFF. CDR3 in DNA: TGTGCCAGCAGCCTGGACGGGGACACTGAAGCTTTCTTT.

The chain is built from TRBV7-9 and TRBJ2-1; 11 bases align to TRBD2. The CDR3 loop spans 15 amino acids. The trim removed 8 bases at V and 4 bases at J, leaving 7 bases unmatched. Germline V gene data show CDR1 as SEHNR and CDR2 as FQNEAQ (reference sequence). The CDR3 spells CASSLAGVEYNEQFF. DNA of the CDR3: TGTGCCAGCTCACTAGCGGGAGTCGAGTACAATGAGCAGTTCTTC.

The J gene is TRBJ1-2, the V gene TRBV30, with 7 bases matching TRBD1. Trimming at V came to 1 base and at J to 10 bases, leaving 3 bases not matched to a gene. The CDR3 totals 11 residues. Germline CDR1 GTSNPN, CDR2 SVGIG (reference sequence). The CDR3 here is CAWSGQGYYTF. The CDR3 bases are TGTGCCTGGAGTGGACAGGGATACTACACCTTC.

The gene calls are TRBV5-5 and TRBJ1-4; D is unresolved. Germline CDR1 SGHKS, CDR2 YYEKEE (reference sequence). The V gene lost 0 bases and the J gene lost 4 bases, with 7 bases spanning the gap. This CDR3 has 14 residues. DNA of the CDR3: TGTGCCAGCAGCTTGGCAGTGAATAATGAAAAACTGTTTTTT. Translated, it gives CASSLAVNNEKLFF.

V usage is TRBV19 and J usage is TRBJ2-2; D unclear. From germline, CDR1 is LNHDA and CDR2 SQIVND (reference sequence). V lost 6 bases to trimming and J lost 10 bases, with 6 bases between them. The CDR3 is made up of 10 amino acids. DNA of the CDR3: TGTGCCAGTAGGGGCAAGGAGCTGTTTTTT. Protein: CASRGKELFF.

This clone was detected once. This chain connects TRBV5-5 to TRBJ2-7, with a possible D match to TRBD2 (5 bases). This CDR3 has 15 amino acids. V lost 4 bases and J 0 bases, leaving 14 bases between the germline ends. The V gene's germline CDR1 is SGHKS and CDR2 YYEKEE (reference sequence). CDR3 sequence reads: CASSPVPGNSYEQYF. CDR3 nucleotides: TGTGCCAGCAGCCCCGTACCGGGGAACTCCTACGAGCAGTACTTC.

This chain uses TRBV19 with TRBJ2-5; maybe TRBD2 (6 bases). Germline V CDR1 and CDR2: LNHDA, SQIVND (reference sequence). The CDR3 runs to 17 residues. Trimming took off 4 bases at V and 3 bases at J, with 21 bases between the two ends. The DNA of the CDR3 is TGTGCCAGTAGTAATCCCCTCCGGGGGTCTTTGAAAGAGACCCAGTACTTC. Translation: CASSNPLRGSLKETQYF.

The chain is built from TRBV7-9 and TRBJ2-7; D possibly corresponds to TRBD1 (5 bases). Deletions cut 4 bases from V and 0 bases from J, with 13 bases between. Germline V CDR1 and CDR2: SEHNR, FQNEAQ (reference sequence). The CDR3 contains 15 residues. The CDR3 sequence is CASSSSPTVSYEQYF. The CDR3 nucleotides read TGTGCCAGCAGCTCAAGTCCGACAGTCTCCTACGAGCAGTACTTC.

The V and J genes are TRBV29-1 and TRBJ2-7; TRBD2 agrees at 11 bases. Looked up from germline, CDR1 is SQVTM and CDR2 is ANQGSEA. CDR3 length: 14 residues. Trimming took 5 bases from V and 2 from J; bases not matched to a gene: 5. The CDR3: CSVTTSGTAYEQYF. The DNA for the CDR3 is TGCAGCGTTACGACTAGCGGGACGGCCTACGAGCAGTACTTC.

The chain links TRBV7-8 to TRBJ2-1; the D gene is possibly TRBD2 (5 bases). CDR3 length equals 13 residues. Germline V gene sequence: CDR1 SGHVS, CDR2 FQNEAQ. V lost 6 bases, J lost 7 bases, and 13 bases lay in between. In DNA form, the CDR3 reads TGTGCCAGCAGAACCCGACCGGGAAATGAGCAGTTCTTC. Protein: CASRTRPGNEQFF.

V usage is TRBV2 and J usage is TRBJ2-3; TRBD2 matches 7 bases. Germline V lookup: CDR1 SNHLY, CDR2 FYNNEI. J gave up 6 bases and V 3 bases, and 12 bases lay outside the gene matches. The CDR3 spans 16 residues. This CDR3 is CASSDHEGGPRDTQYF. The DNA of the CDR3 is TGTGCCAGCAGTGATCACGAGGGAGGGCCCAGGGATACGCAGTATTTT.

The CDR3 DNA reads as TGTGCCAGCAGTGAAAGCGGGGGGCGCCTTTACGAGCAGTACTTC. It codes for CASSESGGRLYEQYF. This sequence joins TRBV2 and TRBJ2-7, with 9 bases identical to TRBD2. The junction had 6 bases not matched to a gene; V was cut back by 2 bases and J by 4 bases. The CDR3 consists of 15 residues. Germline CDR1 and CDR2: SNHLY and FYNNEI.

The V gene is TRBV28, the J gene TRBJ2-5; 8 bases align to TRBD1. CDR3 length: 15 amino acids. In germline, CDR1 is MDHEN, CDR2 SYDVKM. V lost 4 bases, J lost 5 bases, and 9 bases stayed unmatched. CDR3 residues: CASSSRTGYGETQYF. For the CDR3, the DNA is TGTGCCAGCAGTTCTCGGACAGGGTATGGTGAGACCCAGTACTTC.

The CDR3 DNA reads TGTGCCAGCAGTTTTGGTAGCGGGAGTACCTACGAGCAGTACTTC. Protein sequence: CASSFGSGSTYEQYF. The chain carries TRBV27 and TRBJ2-7; 9 nucleotides agree with TRBD2. J lost 2 bases, V lost 3 bases, and 5 bases had no gene match. The CDR3 loop spans 15 amino acids. Per the germline V gene, CDR1 is MNHEY and CDR2 is SMNVEV (reference sequence).

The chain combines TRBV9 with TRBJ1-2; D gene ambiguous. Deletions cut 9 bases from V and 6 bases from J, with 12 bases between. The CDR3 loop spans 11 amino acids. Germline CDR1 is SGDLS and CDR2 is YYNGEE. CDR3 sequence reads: CATEGLHGYTF. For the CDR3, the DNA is TGTGCCACCGAGGGTCTACATGGCTACACCTTC.

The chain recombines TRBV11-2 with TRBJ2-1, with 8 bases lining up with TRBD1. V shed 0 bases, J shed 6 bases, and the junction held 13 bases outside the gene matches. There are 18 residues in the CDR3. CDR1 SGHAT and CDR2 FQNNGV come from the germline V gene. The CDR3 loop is CASSLERTGFFPINEQFF. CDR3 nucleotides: TGTGCCAGCAGCTTAGAAAGGACAGGGTTTTTTCCTATCAATGAGCAGTTCTTC.

In DNA, the CDR3 is TGTGCCAGCAATCGCCGGCAGCCAGGCACTGAAGCTTTCTTT. Translated: CASNRRQPGTEAFF. The chain has TRBV6-5 and TRBJ1-1; D is unresolved. Trimming removed 7 bases from V and 4 bases from J, with 16 bases in between. Germline CDR1 is MNHEY and CDR2 is SVGAGI. The CDR3 has 14 residues.

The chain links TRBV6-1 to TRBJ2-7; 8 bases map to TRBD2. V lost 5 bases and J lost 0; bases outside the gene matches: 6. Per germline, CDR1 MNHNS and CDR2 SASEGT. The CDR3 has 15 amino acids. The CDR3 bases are TGTGCCAGCAGTAAAGAAAGCGGGAGCTCCTACGAGCAGTACTTC. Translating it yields CASSKESGSSYEQYF.

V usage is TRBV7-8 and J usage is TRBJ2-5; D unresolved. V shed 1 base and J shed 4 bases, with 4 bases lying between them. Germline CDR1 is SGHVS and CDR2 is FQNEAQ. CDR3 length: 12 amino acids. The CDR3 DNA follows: TGTGCCAGCAGCTTAGAGCGAGAGACCCAGTACTTC. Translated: CASSLERETQYF.